This T cell receptor (beta chain) was observed in a study of early T cells in non-severe SARS-CoV-2 infection (dated by TCRdb to 2020 to 2022). For the study in its entirety: Bulk RNA from unsorted whole blood was used for TCR sequencing, so alpha and beta chains could not be paired.

Study-wide conclusions, independent of this receptor: VDJdb matching was skewed toward anti-spike CD8 responses, so virus-specific expansions were likely underestimated and private and CD4 specificities were missed.

For this chain, trimming is 3 bases at the V end and 4 bases at the J end, and the number of junction bases without a gene match is 3. The CDR3, cysteine through phenylalanine, is 15 amino acids long. The entry retains the CDR3 DNA only, 45 bases that are in frame from base 1. According to the germline V gene (reference sequence), CDR1 reads SGHNT and CDR2 reads YYREEE. The sample holds many counts of this clonotype. Its target antigen remains unknown. No clone much larger than this one lies a single base away; base qualities are absent. Receptor amplification or capture employed 5' RACE. Data came from a NextSeq 500. Unique molecular identifiers were attached to individual cDNA molecules in the TCR library protocol so that sequencing error and PCR bias could be corrected. Sequencing covered both TCR alpha and beta chains, and within each sample the abundances of alpha and beta sequences were tightly co-correlated. The source study handled its data this way. V gene, J gene and CDR3 annotation of TCR sequences was performed with Decombinator V4. TCRs were defined as expanded if a significant change between any two time points was detected under a Poisson model with p below 0.0001. TCR abundances were normalised to the total number of TCRs sequenced in each sample and reported as counts per million. MAIT TCRs were defined by TRAV1-2 paired with TRAJ12, TRAJ20 or TRAJ33, and iNKT TCRs by TRAV10 paired with TRAJ18. VDJdb, accessed 1 November 2021, was searched for CMV, EBV and SARS-CoV-2 annotated TCRs, excluding TCRs annotated for multiple antigens. Using fastp trimming at Q25 and MiXCR clonotype assembly, TCRdb reanalyzed the public sequencing data and kept in-frame beta chains. Rows are unified per CDR3 protein, each entry keeping the most common DNA and genes. TCRdb's processing, not the authors', yielded these V and J calls. This sample has approximately 67,000 distinct CDR3 sequences in its table, and around 9% of those were observed once. About 3.5% of the sample comes from the top ten.

A case-control design nested within a healthcare worker cohort in London, UK, was used, with weekly nasopharyngeal swab PCR tests and blood sampling performed. Healthcare workers were recruited during the week of the UK lockdown, between 23 and 31 March 2020, and followed weekly for up to roughly 15 weeks. This sequence originates from an adult who was a healthcare worker with PCR-confirmed SARS-CoV-2 infection or an uninfected control (not recorded which). The chain couples TRBV5-4 to TRBJ2-1; 11 nucleotides in the junction match TRBD1. The specimen sequenced was whole blood. The DNA sequence is TGTGCCAGCAGCTCCGGGACAGGGGGTTACAATGAGCAGTTCTTC. It specifies CASSSGTGGYNEQFF. Joined to the reference TRBV5-4 and TRBJ2-1 proteins, this CDR3 gives the full variable domain: ETGVTQSPTHLIKTRGQQVTLRCSSQSGHNTVSWYQQALGQGPQFIFQYYREEENGRGNFPPRFSGLQFPNYSSELNVNALELDDSALYLCASSSGTGGYNEQFFGPGTRLTVL.